Below are 11 T cell receptor beta chains sequenced from a single sample in a study of shared clonotypes between healthy human individuals. Assay used: immunoSEQ multiplex PCR; TCRdb lists only in-frame clones, some missing. Among approximately 2,000,000 clones listed, 93% were seen once. CD45RO negativity and positive selection for CCR7 defined naive CD8 cells, a population that excluded terminally differentiated effector memory CD45RA+ cells. The sample taken for sequencing was naive CD8+ T cells from PBMCs. Receptors were obtained from a man younger than 35 in good health. Some clones in this sample may be carry-over from other donors' samples.

The chain is built from TRBV27 and TRBJ2-2, with D perhaps given as TRBD1 or TRBD2 (5 bases each). Germline CDR1 MNHEY, CDR2 SMNVEV (reference sequence). V lost 8 bases, J lost 3 bases, and 16 bases lay in between. The CDR3 length is 15 residues. The CDR3 protein is CASCSREYDTGELFF. In DNA form, the CDR3 reads TGTGCCAGCTGTTCCAGGGAGTATGACACCGGGGAGCTGTTTTTT.

The V call is TRBV13, the J call TRBJ1-5, with unresolved D. Per germline, CDR1 PRHDT and CDR2 FYEKMQ (reference sequence). The CDR3 totals 13 residues. Trimming left V 5 bases short and J 6 bases short, with 11 bases between. CDR3 loop: CASSTRGAQPQHF. CDR3 coding DNA: TGTGCCAGCAGCACCCGCGGCGCTCAGCCCCAGCATTTT. The full variable domain, rest sourced from reference TRBV13 and TRBJ1-5, is AAGVIQSPRHLIKEKRETATLKCYPIPRHDTVYWYQQGPGQDPQFLISFYEKMQSDKGSIPDRFSAQQFSDYHSELNMSSLELGDSALYFCASSTRGAQPQHFGDGTRLSIL.

The chain employs TRBV2 and TRBJ2-3; 9 bases line up with TRBD1. The CDR3 consists of 18 residues. Germline trimming cut 9 bases from V and 6 bases from J; bases unmatched to any gene: 22. The germline gives CDR1 SNHLY, CDR2 FYNNEI. The CDR3 nucleotides are TGTGCCAGTCCCGCCACCGATTGGGAGACAGGGGGGTACGATACGCAGTATTTT. Protein sequence: CASPATDWETGGYDTQYF. The variable domain in full, completed from reference TRBV2 and TRBJ2-3, reads EPEVTQTPSHQVTQMGQEVILRCVPISNHLYFYWYRQILGQKVEFLVSFYNNEISEKSEIFDDQFSVERPDGSNFTLKIRSTKLEDSAMYFCASPATDWETGGYDTQYFGPGTRLTVL.

The V and J genes are TRBV5-1 and TRBJ2-3, with D tentatively TRBD2 (6 bases). The CDR3 has 15 amino acids. Germline CDR1 reads SGHRS; CDR2 reads YFSETQ. Trimming removed 3 bases from V and 6 bases from J, with 17 bases in between. The CDR3 DNA is TGCGCCAGCAGCTCCTTAGCGGTGAGGATGGATACGCAGTATTTT. This translates into CASSSLAVRMDTQYF.

This clone was recorded once. The chain has TRBV29-1 and TRBJ2-7; D remains ambiguous. The germline V gene encodes CDR1 SQVTM and CDR2 ANQGSEA. V lost 2 bases and J 7 bases, leaving 9 bases between the germline ends. CDR3 length: 11 amino acids. The CDR3 spells CSVELGNEQYF. In DNA form, the CDR3 reads TGCAGCGTTGAATTGGGGAATGAGCAGTACTTC.

The chain couples TRBV19 to TRBJ2-3; weak D call: TRBD1 (6 bases). The CDR3 is 15 amino acids. Germline CDR1 and CDR2: LNHDA and SQIVND (reference sequence). Trimming took 5 bases from V and 3 from J, leaving 15 bases between them. The CDR3 region is CASSAITGLTDTQYF. CDR3 in DNA: TGTGCCAGTAGTGCCATAACAGGGCTAACAGATACGCAGTATTTT.

V usage is TRBV6-5 and J usage is TRBJ2-1; no definite D call. The CDR3 has 12 amino acids. Trimming shortened V by 0 bases and J by 6 bases, and 3 bases separated the two germline ends. Germline CDR1 MNHEY, CDR2 SVGAGI. Here the CDR3 DNA reads TGTGCCAGCAGTTACTCCGTCAATGAGCAGTTCTTC. Translated, it gives CASSYSVNEQFF.

This chain uses TRBV10-3 with TRBJ2-1; D not certain. With 3 bases removed from V and 7 bases from J, the gap between germline ends came to 7 bases. From germline, CDR1 is ENHRY and CDR2 SYGVKD. The CDR3 is made up of 12 amino acids. The CDR3 region is CAISDTSNEQFF. The CDR3 DNA sequence: TGTGCCATCAGTGATACCTCGAATGAGCAGTTCTTC.

The V and J genes are TRBV28 and TRBJ2-5; either TRBD1 or TRBD2 may fit D (5 bases each). The germline V gene has CDR1 MDHEN and CDR2 SYDVKM. V gave up 6 bases and J gave up 2 bases, with 16 bases separating them. The CDR3 covers 15 residues. CDR3 sequence (DNA): TGTGCCAGCAGCCCCCTCGGGGCAGCACAAGAGACCCAGTACTTC. Amino acids: CASSPLGAAQETQYF.

V is TRBV28 and J is TRBJ2-5; D is uncertain. V lost 10 bases to trimming and J lost 1 base, with 13 bases between them. The germline CDR1 and CDR2 sequences are MDHEN and SYDVKM. The CDR3 contains 13 residues. The CDR3 here is CATSEFLQETQYF. Written as DNA, the CDR3 is TGTGCCACTTCTGAGTTCCTCCAAGAGACCCAGTACTTC.

This chain connects TRBV4-3 to TRBJ2-2, with D maybe TRBD1 (6 bases). Germline loops: CDR1 LGHNA, CDR2 YSLEER. The CDR3 has 15 amino acids. V shed 0 bases and J shed 4 bases, with 9 bases lying between them. CDR3 protein: CASSQETGPTGELFF. The CDR3 bases are TGCGCCAGCAGCCAAGAAACAGGGCCCACCGGGGAGCTGTTTTTT.